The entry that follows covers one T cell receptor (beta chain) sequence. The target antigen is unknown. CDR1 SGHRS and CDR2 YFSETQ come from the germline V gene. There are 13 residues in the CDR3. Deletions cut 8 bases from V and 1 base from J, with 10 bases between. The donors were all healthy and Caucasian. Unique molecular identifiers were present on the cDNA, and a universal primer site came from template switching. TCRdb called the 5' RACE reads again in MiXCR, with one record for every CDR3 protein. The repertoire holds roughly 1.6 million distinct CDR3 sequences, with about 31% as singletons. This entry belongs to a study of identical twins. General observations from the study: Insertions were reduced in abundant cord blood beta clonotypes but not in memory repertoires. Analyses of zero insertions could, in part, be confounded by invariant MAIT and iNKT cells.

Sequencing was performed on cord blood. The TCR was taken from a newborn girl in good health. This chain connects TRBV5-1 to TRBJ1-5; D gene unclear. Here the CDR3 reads CASAVGSNQPQHF. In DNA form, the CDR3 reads TGCGCCAGTGCCGTTGGGAGCAATCAGCCCCAGCATTTT. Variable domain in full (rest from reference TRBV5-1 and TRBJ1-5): KAGVTQTPRYLIKTRGQQVTLSCSPISGHRSVSWYQQTPGQGLQFLFEYFSETQRNKGNFPGRFSGRQFSNSRSEMNVSTLELGDSALYLCASAVGSNQPQHFGDGTRLSIL.